The clone carrying this T cell receptor (beta chain) was detected once. Its cognate antigen is unknown. V was pared by 4 bases and J by 1 base, with 8 bases of the junction left unmatched. This CDR3 has 16 residues. Per the germline V gene, CDR1 is SGHTA and CDR2 is FQGTGA. Use of 60 Vbeta and 13 Jbeta primers characterized the PCR. TCRdb keeps only in-frame clones here, not all; method: immunoSEQ multiplex PCR. The data hold approximately 130,000 clones, with about 82% observed a single time. The source of the sample is a study of cytomegalovirus exposure and HLA in healthy donors. Overall study: Prior work identified around 110 million unique TCR beta sequences in about 179 million T cells. Overall study results and limits: In an earlier analysis, in around 590 donors, most V segments appeared productive either ~87% or ~30% of the time.

The specimen sequenced was PBMCs. The chain couples TRBV7-3 to TRBJ1-1, with TRBD1 matching over 8 bases. This TCR derives from a boy aged 5-17 years in good health and CMV-seronegative. The CDR3 DNA reads as TGTGCCAGCAGCTCGGAAACCGGGACAGGGAACACTGAAGCTTTCTTT. The encoded protein is CASSSETGTGNTEAFF.